One sample yielded the 6 T cell receptor beta chains listed below, sequenced in a study of T cell repertoires in cytomegalovirus infection. TCRdb reanalysed the reads using MiXCR and keeps one entry per CDR3 protein. The sample lists approximately 500,000 distinct CDR3 sequences; 26% were seen once. The sample consisted of PBMCs. Receptors originate from a human donor in good health (CMV status not recorded). Some clones in this sample may be carry-over from other donors' samples.

This clonotype showed up just a few times. The J gene is TRBJ2-5, the V gene TRBV7-8; no clear D gene. This CDR3 comprises 15 residues. Germline V gene sequence: CDR1 SGHVS, CDR2 FQNEAQ. V dropped 1 base and J dropped 10 bases, with 19 bases sitting between them. DNA of the CDR3: TGTGCCAGCAGCTTAGTGGTAGCCCCCCCTAAAATCCAGTACTTC. Residues: CASSLVVAPPKIQYF.

The chain couples TRBV15 to TRBJ1-2, with D possibly TRBD1 on 5 matching bases. In germline, CDR1 is LNHNV, CDR2 YYDKDF (reference sequence). There are 15 residues in the CDR3. V was trimmed by 7 bases and J by 8 bases, leaving 23 bases between them. DNA for the CDR3: TGTGCCACCAAGCCGGACCGGACGGGACTATGGGGCTACACCTTC. Translated, it gives CATKPDRTGLWGYTF.

The genes are TRBV28 and TRBJ2-7, with TRBD2 as a possible D gene (5 bases). Trimming took 6 bases from V and 7 from J, leaving 19 bases between them. CDR1 and CDR2 (germline): MDHEN, SYDVKM. The CDR3 consists of 14 residues. The CDR3 is CASSRWSGAKEQYV. The CDR3 coding sequence is TGTGCCAGCAGCCGCTGGAGCGGCGCTAAAGAGCAGTACGTC.

The table lists this clonotype with a few counts. This chain connects TRBV6-2 or TRBV6-3 to TRBJ2-7; D is possibly TRBD1 or TRBD2 (6 bases each). The V end was cut by 6 bases, the J end by 2 bases, with 14 bases between. This CDR3 contains 14 residues. Germline-derived CDR1 and CDR2 are MNHEY and SVGEGT. The CDR3 region has the DNA TGTGCCAGCAGCCGGGACTGGGGGCCCTACGAGCAGTACGTC. Translation gives CASSRDWGPYEQYV.

The chain links TRBV12-3 or TRBV12-4 to TRBJ2-3; TRBD2 matches 8 bases. The CDR3 has 14 residues. V lost 6 bases and J lost 2; bases outside the gene matches: 4. In nucleotides, the CDR3 is TGTGCCAGCAGCCGCGGGAGGAACACAGATACGCAGTATTTT. Translating it yields CASSRGRNTDTQYF.

This chain uses TRBV10-3 with TRBJ2-2; D is unclear. CDR3 size: 16 residues. In germline, CDR1 is ENHRY, CDR2 SYGVKD. Trimming removed 3 bases at V and 1 base at J, with 12 bases between. The CDR3 protein is CAISEPGQENTGELFF. The CDR3 bases are TGTGCCATCAGTGAACCAGGTCAAGAGAACACCGGGGAGCTGTTTTTT.